Below, 24 T cell receptor beta chains from the same sample are listed, as sequenced in a study of cytomegalovirus exposure and HLA in healthy donors. The PCR ran on 60 Vbeta and 13 Jbeta primers. Only in-frame clones appear in the TCRdb table, and some are missing; sequencing was by immunoSEQ multiplex PCR. The sample contains 150,000 or so clones, approximately 84% of which appear only once. Specimen: PBMCs. These receptors were obtained from a man aged 25-40 years in good health and CMV-seronegative.

CDR3: CASSLQTAAGGVVGELFF. CDR3 bases: TGTGCCAGCAGCTTACAAACGGCAGCGGGAGGGGTTGTCGGGGAGCTGTTTTTT. The chain joins TRBV7-6 to TRBJ2-2, with 10 positions matching TRBD2. The junction had 13 bases not matched to a gene; V was cut back by 2 bases and J by 7 bases. The CDR3 runs to 18 residues. Germline assignment: CDR1 SGHVS and CDR2 FNYEAQ.

The V call is TRBV5-1, the J call TRBJ1-1, with D tentatively TRBD1 (5 bases). The CDR3 spans 13 residues. Trimming pared 8 bases from V and 0 bases from J, leaving 11 bases between. Germline V lookup: CDR1 SGHRS, CDR2 YFSETQ. The CDR3 nucleotides read TGCGCCAGTAGACAGACCATGAACACTGAAGCTTTCTTT. Its translation is CASRQTMNTEAFF.

The rearrangement uses TRBV5-1 and TRBJ2-5; the D gene is possibly TRBD2 (6 bases). CDR1 and CDR2 from the germline V gene are SGHRS and YFSETQ. The CDR3 consists of 13 residues. With 5 bases removed from V and 2 bases from J, the gap between germline ends came to 10 bases. The CDR3 here is CASSRSGQETQYF. In DNA form, the CDR3 reads TGCGCCAGCAGTCGTAGCGGACAAGAGACCCAGTACTTC.

The chain recombines TRBV15 with TRBJ2-7, with D possibly TRBD2 on 5 matching bases. Germline assignment: CDR1 LNHNV and CDR2 YYDKDF (reference sequence). The CDR3 covers 13 residues. V lost 1 base, J lost 4 bases, and 8 bases lay in between. For the CDR3, the DNA is TGTGCCACCAGCAGAGTTGGAGGTTACGAGCAGTACTTC. Residues: CATSRVGGYEQYF. The entire variable domain, with the rest obtained from reference TRBV15 and TRBJ2-7, is as follows: DAMVIQNPRYQVTQFGKPVTLSCSQTLNHNVMYWYQQKSSQAPKLLFHYYDKDFNNEADTPDNFQSRRPNTSFCFLDIRSPGLGDTAMYLCATSRVGGYEQYFGPGTRLTVT.

This clone has a handful of counts. This sequence joins TRBV7-6 and TRBJ2-1; possible D gene TRBD1, 7 bases. Germline V gene data show CDR1 as SGHVS and CDR2 as FNYEAQ. The CDR3 extends over 16 amino acids. V lost 0 bases to trimming and J lost 4 bases, with 13 bases between them. CDR3 sequence reads: CASSLAIQGGYNEQFF. The DNA for the CDR3 is TGTGCCAGCAGCTTAGCTATTCAGGGGGGTTACAATGAGCAGTTCTTC.

The chain couples TRBV28 to TRBJ1-2, with 9 bases fitting TRBD1. The germline V gene encodes CDR1 MDHEN and CDR2 SYDVKM. After removal of 5 bases from V and 6 bases from J, the junction contained 10 bases not matched to a gene. The CDR3 covers 15 residues. CDR3 loop: CASSLSGDRANGYTF. CDR3 DNA: TGTGCCAGCAGTCTAAGTGGGGACAGGGCAAATGGCTACACCTTC.

J is TRBJ2-2 and V is TRBV28; possible D gene TRBD1, 5 bases. Trimming removed 2 bases at V and 3 bases at J, with 10 bases between. Germline CDR1 is MDHEN and CDR2 is SYDVKM. The CDR3 has 15 amino acids. The CDR3 is CASSLVGQYTGELFF. The CDR3 DNA sequence: TGTGCCAGCAGTTTAGTGGGGCAGTACACCGGGGAGCTGTTTTTT.

This clone was seen a few times. The chain has TRBV28 and TRBJ1-4, with D perhaps TRBD1 (6 bases). Looked up from germline, CDR1 is MDHEN and CDR2 is SYDVKM. V gave up 10 bases and J gave up 8 bases, with 20 bases separating them. CDR3 length: 14 residues. For the CDR3, the DNA is TGTGCCACCTTCCAAGGGGGACTAAGCGAAAAACTGTTTTTT. Its protein product is CATFQGGLSEKLFF.

The chain links TRBV28 to TRBJ1-5; maybe TRBD1 (5 bases). The length of the CDR3 is 15 residues. Germline V gives CDR1 MDHEN, CDR2 SYDVKM. V was clipped by 5 bases and J by 4 bases, with 15 bases between them. Written as DNA, the CDR3 is TGTGCCAGCAGTGGGAGGGACGCTGGAAATCAGCCCCAGCATTTT. Translated, it gives CASSGRDAGNQPQHF.

The J gene is TRBJ1-1, the V gene TRBV10-3; TRBD1 aligns across 8 bases. The junction had 3 bases not matched to a gene; V was cut back by 6 bases and J by 0 bases. This CDR3 spans 14 amino acids. Germline V gene data show CDR1 as ENHRY and CDR2 as SYGVKD. Here the CDR3 DNA reads TGTGCCATCAGAGGACAGGGAGTGAACACTGAAGCTTTCTTT. Translating it yields CAIRGQGVNTEAFF.

The chain carries TRBV30 and TRBJ2-1; 10 bases align to TRBD1. Germline assignment: CDR1 GTSNPN and CDR2 SVGIG (reference sequence). CDR3 length: 14 residues. Trimming took 4 bases from V and 7 from J; bases not matched to a gene: 7. The CDR3 nucleotides are TGTGCCTGGACCGGGACAGGGGTATGGAATGAGCAGTTCTTC. Its translation is CAWTGTGVWNEQFF.

The chain joins TRBV4-3 to TRBJ2-7; D may be TRBD2 (6 bases). The CDR3 is 13 residues long. V lost 2 bases and J 2 bases, leaving 7 bases between the germline ends. The germline gives CDR1 LGHNA, CDR2 YSLEER. The CDR3: CASSQRLAYEQYF. DNA of the CDR3: TGCGCCAGCAGCCAACGACTAGCCTACGAGCAGTACTTC.

The V and J genes are TRBV7-8 and TRBJ2-3; 12 positions agree with TRBD2. CDR3 length equals 16 residues. V shed 2 bases and J 5 bases; nucleotides not matched to a gene: 5. Germline CDR1 reads SGHVS; CDR2 reads FQNEAQ. DNA for the CDR3: TGTGCCAGCAGCTTAACTAGCGGGGGGCCGGGAGATACGCAGTATTTT. Translation gives CASSLTSGGPGDTQYF.

The chain carries TRBV27 and TRBJ2-1; 7 nucleotides align to TRBD2. Germline CDR1 reads MNHEY; CDR2 reads SMNVEV (reference sequence). V gave up 4 bases and J gave up 5 bases; unmatched junction bases: 8. The CDR3 runs 15 residues. CDR3 amino acids: CASSWGTSVHNEQFF. Here the CDR3 DNA reads TGTGCCAGCAGTTGGGGCACTAGCGTACACAATGAGCAGTTCTTC.

The chain combines TRBV6-5 with TRBJ2-1; 7 positions agree with TRBD1. Germline V lookup: CDR1 MNHEY, CDR2 SVGAGI. This CDR3 is built from 14 residues. V dropped 7 bases and J dropped 10; count of bases not matched to a gene: 13. CDR3 DNA sequence: TGTGCCAGCACCCTGACGCAGGGGGTCAGCGAGCAGTTCTTC. Translation: CASTLTQGVSEQFF.

This chain connects TRBV18 to TRBJ1-6; D call uncertain. Trimming pared 5 bases from V and 7 bases from J, leaving 21 bases between. The CDR3 loop spans 17 amino acids. From germline, CDR1 is KGHSH and CDR2 LQKENI. The CDR3 nucleotides are TGTGCCAGCTCAACTACTTCCCCTGAGATCCACAATTCACCCCTCCACTTT. Its translation is CASSTTSPEIHNSPLHF.

For the CDR3, the DNA is TGTGCCAGCAGTTTTGACTCGGAGCTTTCATATGGCTACACCTTC. It is translated as CASSFDSELSYGYTF. The genes are TRBV28 and TRBJ1-2; D gene uncertain. CDR1 is MDHEN, CDR2 SYDVKM, per germline. V lost 3 bases and J lost 5, with 16 bases in between. CDR3 length: 15 amino acids.

This sequence joins TRBV11-3 and TRBJ2-5, with 11 bases fitting TRBD1. Germline assignment: CDR1 SGHNT and CDR2 YENEEA. The CDR3 consists of 18 residues. V lost 3 bases and J lost 5; bases outside the gene matches: 14. In DNA, the CDR3 is TGTGCCAGCAGCTTGAGGGCCTCCGGACAGGGGGCATCGGAGACCCAGTACTTC. Its translation is CASSLRASGQGASETQYF.

The rearrangement links TRBV15 to TRBJ2-7; tentative D call: TRBD1 (5 bases). Looked up from germline, CDR1 is LNHNV and CDR2 is YYDKDF (reference sequence). The CDR3 totals 17 residues. V lost 0 bases and J 3 bases, leaving 18 bases between the germline ends. The CDR3 coding sequence is TGTGCCACCAGCAGAGACCCCATGGGGCAGGGAAGCTACGAGCAGTACTTC. It codes for CATSRDPMGQGSYEQYF.

This clone occurred once. The V call is TRBV5-4, the J call TRBJ2-7, with no clear D. The CDR3 is made up of 14 amino acids. Germline V gene data show CDR1 as SGHNT and CDR2 as YYREEE (reference sequence). Trimming shortened V by 2 bases and J by 2 bases, and 11 bases separated the two germline ends. The DNA for the CDR3 is TGTGCCAGCAGCTTACTCTCCGAAACCTACGAGCAGTACTTC. As protein: CASSLLSETYEQYF.

The chain uses TRBV9 and TRBJ2-5; D uncertain. From germline, CDR1 is SGDLS and CDR2 YYNGEE. The CDR3 sequence is 13 residues long. Trimming removed 4 bases at V and 5 bases at J, with 12 bases between. CDR3 bases: TGTGCCAGCAGCCCGCTTTACCGGGAGACCCAGTACTTC. The encoded protein is CASSPLYRETQYF.

The J gene is TRBJ2-5, the V gene TRBV10-3; 7 bases line up with TRBD1. CDR1 is ENHRY and CDR2 is SYGVKD in the germline V gene. Trimming removed 8 bases from V and 0 bases from J; junction bases left unmatched: 3. This CDR3 has 13 residues. The CDR3 protein is CAIGGQYQETQYF. The CDR3 DNA follows: TGTGCCATCGGGGGACAGTACCAAGAGACCCAGTACTTC.

This clone occurred once. The chain couples TRBV11-1 to TRBJ1-4; D gene unclear. V lost 8 bases to trimming and J lost 4 bases, with 17 bases between them. In germline, CDR1 is SGHAT, CDR2 FQDESV (reference sequence). The CDR3 contains 15 residues. The CDR3 is CASAQSPRVNEKLFF. The CDR3 region has the DNA TGTGCCAGCGCGCAATCCCCGAGGGTTAATGAAAAACTGTTTTTT.

The chain recombines TRBV27 with TRBJ2-3, with TRBD2 identical over 7 bases. The CDR3 consists of 11 residues. From germline, CDR1 is MNHEY and CDR2 SMNVEV (reference sequence). V lost 6 bases to trimming and J lost 14 bases; unmatched junction nucleotides: 8. This CDR3 reads CASSLGLGWYF. The CDR3 DNA follows: TGTGCCAGCAGCCTTGGACTAGGGTGGTATTTT.